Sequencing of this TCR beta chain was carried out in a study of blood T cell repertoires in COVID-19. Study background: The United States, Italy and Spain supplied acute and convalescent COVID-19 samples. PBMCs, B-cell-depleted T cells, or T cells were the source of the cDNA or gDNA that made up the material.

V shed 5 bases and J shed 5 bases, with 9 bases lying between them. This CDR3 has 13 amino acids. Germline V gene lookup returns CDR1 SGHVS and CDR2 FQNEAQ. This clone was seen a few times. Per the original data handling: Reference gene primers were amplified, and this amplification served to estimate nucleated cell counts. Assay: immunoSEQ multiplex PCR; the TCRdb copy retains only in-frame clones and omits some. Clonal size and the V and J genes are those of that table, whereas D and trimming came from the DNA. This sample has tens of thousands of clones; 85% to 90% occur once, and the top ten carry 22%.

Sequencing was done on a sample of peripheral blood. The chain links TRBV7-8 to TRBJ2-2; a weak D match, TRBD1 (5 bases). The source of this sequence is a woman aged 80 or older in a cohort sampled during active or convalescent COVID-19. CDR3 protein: CASSGRVTGELFF. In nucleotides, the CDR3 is TGTGCCAGCAGCGGCAGGGTTACCGGGGAGCTGTTTTTT.